This TCR beta chain was observed in a study of T cells after yellow fever vaccination. Findings and limits, study-wide: Bulk-population clonotypes that are abundant could appear as contaminants in FACS-sorted repertoires.

TCRdb processed the 5' RACE reads anew with MiXCR; each CDR3 protein has one entry. The sample contains a few hundred thousand distinct CDR3 sequences, 6.2% of which appear only once. In the case of this clonotype: Antigen unknown.

The TCR was taken from a man aged 25 to 40 who received the YFV17D yellow fever vaccine. This specimen consisted of PBMCs, obtained 5 days after the yellow fever booster vaccination.

CDR3 protein: CASSLRDSTNEKLFF. The CDR3 region has the DNA TGCGCCAGCAGCTTGAGAGATTCAACTAATGAAAAACTGTTTTTT. The chain is built from TRBV5-1 and TRBJ1-4; D unclear. With 1 base removed from V and 0 bases from J, the gap between germline ends came to 7 bases. The CDR3 covers 15 residues. Germline V gives CDR1 SGHRS, CDR2 YFSETQ.